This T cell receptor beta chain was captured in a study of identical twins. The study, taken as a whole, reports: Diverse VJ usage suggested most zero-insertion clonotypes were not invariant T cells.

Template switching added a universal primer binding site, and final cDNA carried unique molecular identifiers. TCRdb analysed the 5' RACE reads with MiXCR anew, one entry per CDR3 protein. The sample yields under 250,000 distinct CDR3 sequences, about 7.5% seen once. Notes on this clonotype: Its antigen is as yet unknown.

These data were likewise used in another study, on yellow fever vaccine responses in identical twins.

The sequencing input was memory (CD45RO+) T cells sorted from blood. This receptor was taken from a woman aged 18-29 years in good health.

The CDR3 DNA reads as TGTGCCAGCGATAGCGGGGGTGGCACAGATACGCAGTATTTT. Translation gives CASDSGGGTDTQYF. The V call is TRBV7-9, the J call TRBJ2-3, with 9 bases identical to TRBD2. Germline V gene sequence: CDR1 SEHNR, CDR2 FQNEAQ (reference sequence). V trimming: 8 bases; J trimming: 1 base; junction bases outside the gene matches: 4. This CDR3 contains 14 residues.